The 30 T cell receptor beta chains below come from one sample, sequenced in a study of CXCR3-negative and CXCR3-positive naive CD8 T cells. Carrying UMI labels, the TRB cDNA libraries were prepared through 5' RACE. TCRdb reprocessed the 5' RACE reads, with one entry per CDR3 protein and no DNA. In all, the sample yields 130,000 or so distinct CDR3 sequences. Findings and limits, study-wide: When CXCR3-positive naive cells were set against CXCR3-negative naive cells, the former had more hydrophobic TRB CDR3s.

These receptors lack a known antigen. Input material: naive CXCR3+ CD8+ T cells from blood. Subset in this sample: CD45RO-CCR7+CD27+CD95- naive CD8+ T cells expressing CXCR3 (TNR3+). The receptors originated from a human donor in good health. Some clones in this sample may be carry-over from other donors' samples.

V is TRBV28 and J is TRBJ1-5; the TRBD1 assignment by TCRdb is unverifiable without DNA. Looked up from germline, CDR1 is MDHEN and CDR2 is SYDVKM. The CDR3 has 15 amino acids. Here the CDR3 reads CASSLPRQGVQPQHF.

The chain combines TRBV15 with TRBJ2-5; the TCRdb call, TRBD2, lacks DNA for checking. Per germline, CDR1 LNHNV and CDR2 YYDKDF (reference sequence). The CDR3 is made up of 16 amino acids. The CDR3 sequence: CATSRDDGSGEETQYF.

This chain links TRBV15 with TRBJ1-2; TCRdb gives TRBD1 as the D gene, but with no DNA this cannot be confirmed. This CDR3 spans 14 amino acids. CDR1 LNHNV and CDR2 YYDKDF come from the germline V gene (reference sequence). CDR3 region: CATSRNRGGYGYTF.

This chain links TRBV7-9 with TRBJ2-5; as DNA is missing, the TRBD1 call by TCRdb cannot be tested. Looked up from germline, CDR1 is SEHNR and CDR2 is FQNEAQ (reference sequence). This CDR3 comprises 16 residues. CDR3: CASSLGDSEIQETQYF.

The chain uses TRBV20-1 and TRBJ1-1; checking the TCRdb D call of TRBD1 is not possible without DNA. This CDR3 has 17 amino acids. From germline, CDR1 is DFQATT and CDR2 SNEGSKA (reference sequence). CDR3 protein: CSARDGSWGRGNTEAFF.

The chain joins TRBV28 to TRBJ1-6; TCRdb's D gene call, TRBD1, goes unchecked for lack of DNA. CDR3 size: 15 residues. CDR1 MDHEN and CDR2 SYDVKM come from the germline V gene. CDR3: CASSLGAVFIIPLHF.

The genes are TRBV7-9 and TRBJ2-7; TCRdb's assignment of TRBD1 cannot be checked, as there is no DNA. CDR1 is SEHNR, CDR2 FQNEAQ, per germline (reference sequence). This CDR3 is 18 amino acids long. The CDR3 here is CASSFPRYATGTPYEQYF.

The chain couples TRBV9 to TRBJ2-7; TCRdb gives TRBD1 as the D gene, but with no DNA this cannot be confirmed. Germline CDR1 is SGDLS and CDR2 is YYNGEE. The CDR3 consists of 15 residues. CDR3 in amino acids: CASSTDRGFHREQYF.

The rearrangement links TRBV28 to TRBJ2-2. CDR3 length: 15 amino acids. From germline, CDR1 is MDHEN and CDR2 SYDVKM. CDR3 region: CASSFLIGSTGELFF.

The chain combines TRBV29-1 with TRBJ2-5; without DNA, the TCRdb call of TRBD1 cannot be checked. Germline V gene sequence: CDR1 SQVTM, CDR2 ANQGSEA. This CDR3 region has 18 residues. The chain's CDR3 is CSVEGGVVPGTDQETQYF. The full variable domain, completed using reference TRBV29-1 and TRBJ2-5, is SAVISQKPSRDICQRGTSLTIQCQVDSQVTMMFWYRQQPGQSLTLIATANQGSEATYESGFVIDKFPISRPNLTFSTLTVSNMSPEDSSIYLCSVEGGVVPGTDQETQYFGPGTRLLVL.

This chain links TRBV7-9 with TRBJ2-7. The CDR3 totals 13 residues. Germline loops: CDR1 SEHNR, CDR2 FQNEAQ (reference sequence). The CDR3 protein is CASTPLATYEQYF.

The chain combines TRBV7-6 with TRBJ2-2. Germline V gives CDR1 SGHVS, CDR2 FNYEAQ. This CDR3 region has 13 residues. CDR3 sequence reads: CASSLPNTGELFF.

This chain uses TRBV28 with TRBJ2-3; TCRdb calls TRBD2, which cannot be checked without DNA. The germline V gene encodes CDR1 MDHEN and CDR2 SYDVKM. CDR3 length: 16 residues. CDR3 residues: CSSSPRLAGGEDTQYF.

The chain combines TRBV7-8 with TRBJ2-1. CDR1 and CDR2 (germline): SGHVS, FQNEAQ. CDR3 length: 16 amino acids. CDR3 residues: CASSLQGQSSYNEQFF.

The rearrangement uses TRBV20-1 and TRBJ2-1; as DNA is missing, the TRBD2 call by TCRdb cannot be tested. This CDR3 region has 11 residues. Germline lookup yields CDR1 DFQATT and CDR2 SNEGSKA (reference sequence). Here the CDR3 reads CSARGLGFLFF.

The chain carries TRBV7-8 and TRBJ2-1; TCRdb's D call, TRBD1, is unchecked because there is no DNA. The CDR3 length is 13 residues. In germline, CDR1 is SGHVS, CDR2 FQNEAQ. CDR3 sequence: CASSPTGENEQFF.

The chain's CDR3 is CASSLWGEMNTEAFF. The rearrangement joins TRBV28 to TRBJ1-1; TCRdb lists TRBD1, though no DNA is available to test this call. The germline gives CDR1 MDHEN, CDR2 SYDVKM. The CDR3 has 15 residues.

The rearrangement joins TRBV9 to TRBJ2-1; TCRdb designates TRBD1, a call that cannot be tested without DNA. CDR1 is SGDLS, CDR2 YYNGEE, per germline. The CDR3 has 15 amino acids. This CDR3 is CASSVAFRGGNEQFF.

The chain links TRBV28 to TRBJ2-7; lacking DNA, the TRBD2 call made by TCRdb goes unchecked. CDR3 length: 15 residues. Germline V gene data show CDR1 as MDHEN and CDR2 as SYDVKM. Here the CDR3 reads CASSFRGSPRNEQYF.

This chain uses TRBV10-1 with TRBJ1-1. Per germline, CDR1 WNHNN and CDR2 SYGVQD (reference sequence). There are 14 residues in the CDR3. The CDR3 region is CASSDGGRNTEAFF.

J is TRBJ1-6 and V is TRBV21-1; the TCRdb call, TRBD1, lacks DNA for checking. TRBV21-1 is classified as a pseudogene. The CDR3 totals 17 residues. CDR3 residues: CASSKEGTGVKNSPLHF.

The V call is TRBV24-1, the J call TRBJ2-7; lacking DNA, the TRBD1 call made by TCRdb goes unchecked. Germline V CDR1 and CDR2: KGHDR, SFDVKD. The CDR3 covers 13 residues. The CDR3 loop reads CATMDRGGVEQYF.

The chain has TRBV11-2 and TRBJ2-7; TCRdb's D call, TRBD1, is unchecked because there is no DNA. Germline CDR1 reads SGHAT; CDR2 reads FQNNGV. The CDR3 loop spans 14 amino acids. The CDR3 region is CASSLVGPGNEQYF.

This chain connects TRBV27 to TRBJ1-2. CDR3 size: 13 residues. CDR1 and CDR2 from the germline V gene are MNHEY and SMNVEV (reference sequence). The CDR3 reads CASTSLIGYGYTF.

This chain joins TRBV7-8 and TRBJ2-1; TCRdb's D call, TRBD2, is unchecked because there is no DNA. Per the germline V gene, CDR1 is SGHVS and CDR2 is FQNEAQ. This CDR3 comprises 15 residues. The CDR3 region is CASSLTSGTRDEQFF.

The chain employs TRBV5-1 and TRBJ2-1. Germline CDR1 SGHRS, CDR2 YFSETQ. The CDR3 runs to 13 residues. CDR3 sequence: CASSLFRESEQFF.

The chain recombines TRBV12-3 or TRBV12-4 with TRBJ1-2. The CDR3 runs to 15 residues. The CDR3 spells CASSFGMGANYGYTF.

The genes are TRBV15 and TRBJ2-7; absent DNA, TCRdb's TRBD1 call cannot be checked. The CDR3 consists of 15 residues. CDR1 and CDR2 from the germline V gene are LNHNV and YYDKDF (reference sequence). The CDR3 is CATSRDSGQSYEQYF.

This CDR3 is CASSLRGQSTDTQYF. The V call is TRBV12-3 or TRBV12-4, the J call TRBJ2-3; TCRdb outputs TRBD1, but without DNA this stays unchecked. CDR3 length: 15 amino acids.

The rearrangement uses TRBV28 and TRBJ2-7. Per the germline V gene, CDR1 is MDHEN and CDR2 is SYDVKM. CDR3 size: 14 residues. CDR3 in amino acids: CASSLDTVSYEQYF. The full variable domain, rest sourced from reference TRBV28 and TRBJ2-7, is DVKVTQSSRYLVKRTGEKVFLECVQDMDHENMFWYRQDPGLGLRLIYFSYDVKMKEKGDIPEGYSVSREKKERFSLILESASTNQTSMYLCASSLDTVSYEQYFGPGTRLTVT.